This T cell receptor beta chain emerged from a study of T-cell reconstitution after alpha-beta-depleted transplantation in children. The sample holds a few counts of this clonotype. Its specificity is unknown. Unique molecular identifiers featured in how the TCRbeta library was prepared. A single record per CDR3 protein comes from TCRdb applying MiXCR to the PCR reads. Among around 370,000 distinct CDR3 sequences, roughly 16% were seen once, and the ten largest hold around 43%. General study points: Expanded graft clones numbering several hundred reportedly gave rise to alpha-beta T cells about two months after transplant. Among T cells one year after transplant, newly produced cells accounted for most counts and diversity. Elevated TCRbeta diversity at day 60 was traced, in some patients, to surviving recipient T cells and thymic progenitors.

This clonotype originated in a male patient under 10 years old who had a stem cell transplant for acute lymphoblastic leukemia, so the T cells may come from the graft donor. The sequenced sample was PBMCs, mostly from graft donor cells, obtained 360 days after TCRalphabeta/CD19-depleted stem cell transplant.

CDR3 nucleotides: TGTGCCAGCAGTTTATCCCCCGGACAGTATAGAACGGGACTAGCTAACCGGTACTTC. Amino acid sequence: CASSLSPGQYRTGLANRYF. J is TRBJ2-5 and V is TRBV28, with 9 bases that match TRBD2. Losses at the gene ends were 1 base for V and 13 bases for J; bases not matched to a gene: 25. CDR1 and CDR2 (germline): MDHEN, SYDVKM. The CDR3 totals 19 residues.